The clone carrying this T cell receptor (beta chain) has a handful of counts. Its antigen is still unknown. Sequenced by immunoSEQ multiplex PCR; TCRdb stores in-frame clones only, minus some. Found here are roughly 760,000 clones, under 80% of them singletons; the top ten hold over 1.5%. These data belong to a study of shared clonotypes between healthy human individuals. Germline V gene data show CDR1 as SGHRS and CDR2 as YFSETQ. This CDR3 comprises 14 residues. Trimming stripped 6 bases from V and 1 base from J, with 11 bases between. Findings of the study overall: Around 5.3% of naive CD4 clonotypes were shared across a handful of donors.

This chain connects TRBV5-1 to TRBJ2-1; D is ambiguous. Sequencing was carried out using memory CD4+ T cells sorted from blood. Described subset: CD45RA-negative fraction. The TCR sequence derives from a woman aged 25 to 39 in good health. This CDR3 is CASTLELSYNEQFF. The CDR3 nucleotides are TGCGCCAGCACGCTAGAGCTTTCCTACAATGAGCAGTTCTTC.